The 2 T cell receptor beta chains below all came from one sample that was sequenced in a study of CD8 T cells in ankylosing spondylitis. TCRdb reprocessed the 5' RACE reads via MiXCR and lists one record per CDR3 protein. The table shows about 27,000 distinct CDR3 sequences, with 7.9% occurring only once. Sequenced sample: blood. The receptors were gathered from a male donor with ankylosing spondylitis or in good health (not recorded which).

At least ten counts were recorded for this clonotype. V gene TRBV5-6 combines with J gene TRBJ2-5; 8 bases map to TRBD1. Germline V gene sequence: CDR1 SGHDT, CDR2 YYEEEE. The CDR3 totals 15 residues. Losses at the gene ends were 2 bases for V and 2 bases for J; bases not matched to a gene: 5. CDR3 in amino acids: CASSFIRTGQETQYF. The CDR3 nucleotides read TGTGCCAGCAGCTTCATCCGGACAGGGCAAGAGACCCAGTACTTC.

This clonotype was seen many times. The chain employs TRBV5-1 and TRBJ2-2; tentative D call: TRBD1 (5 bases). CDR1 is SGHRS, CDR2 YFSETQ, per germline. The CDR3 extends over 14 amino acids. V lost 4 bases and J 6 bases, leaving 13 bases between the germline ends. CDR3 protein: CASSPSRQPGELFF. In DNA, the CDR3 is TGCGCCAGCAGCCCCTCCCGACAGCCCGGGGAGCTGTTTTTT.